A single sample gave rise to the 7 T cell receptor beta chains below, sequenced in a study of human T cells and chemical hapten exposure. Regarding time point: patch test 1, 2 weeks after DPC sensitization. Treatment denoted: therapeutic diphenylcyclopropenone sensitization with weekly scalp DPC. TCRdb called the RACE reads again in MiXCR, with one record for every CDR3 protein. Here the sample spans 150,000 or so distinct CDR3 sequences, roughly 15% being singletons. The sequencing used whole blood, collected in connection with sensitization to the hapten diphenylcyclopropenone (DPC). The source is a woman in her thirties with alopecia areata. Some clones in this sample may be carry-over from other donors' samples.

This clonotype was counted between two and nine times. The chain employs TRBV7-2 and TRBJ2-1, with D possibly TRBD2 on 6 matching bases. CDR3 length equals 17 residues. Trimming cost V 5 bases and J 1 base, with 18 bases left between them. The germline V gene encodes CDR1 SGHTA and CDR2 FQGNSA. CDR3 residues: CASSVKRRAGSYNEQFF. The CDR3 bases are TGTGCCAGCAGCGTGAAAAGGAGGGCCGGTTCCTACAATGAGCAGTTCTTC.

The chain recombines TRBV9 with TRBJ1-5; TRBD1 is a possible D gene (5 bases). Germline lookup yields CDR1 SGDLS and CDR2 YYNGEE. Trimming removed 1 base from V and 2 bases from J, with 10 bases in between. The CDR3 totals 15 residues. CDR3 nucleotide sequence: TGTGCCAGCAGCGTATCCGGGGCTGGCAATCAGCCCCAGCATTTT. Translation: CASSVSGAGNQPQHF. Drawing the rest from reference TRBV9 and TRBJ1-5, the complete variable domain is DSGVTQTPKHLITATGQRVTLRCSPRSGDLSVYWYQQSLDQGLQFLIQYYNGEERAKGNILERFSAQQFPDLHSELNLSSLELGDSALYFCASSVSGAGNQPQHFGDGTRLSIL.

V usage is TRBV14 and J usage is TRBJ2-2, with D tentatively TRBD1 (6 bases). The CDR3 spans 16 residues. Germline V gene data show CDR1 as SGHDN and CDR2 as FVKESK. The V end was cut by 1 base, the J end by 4 bases, with 13 bases between. This chain's CDR3 is CASSQALVQGTGELFF. Written as DNA, the CDR3 is TGTGCCAGCAGCCAAGCCCTAGTACAGGGCACCGGGGAGCTGTTTTTT.

V and J are TRBV24-1 and TRBJ2-3, with D possibly being TRBD1 (5 bases). V was pared by 0 bases and J by 1 base, with 10 bases between. In germline, CDR1 is KGHDR, CDR2 SFDVKD. The CDR3 loop spans 16 amino acids. CDR3 sequence reads: CATSDLRGSGTDTQYF. The CDR3 nucleotides read TGTGCCACCAGTGATTTGAGGGGTTCCGGCACAGATACGCAGTATTTT.

This clonotype was detected only a few times. The V gene is TRBV29-1, the J gene TRBJ1-1; unclear D gene. Per germline, CDR1 SQVTM and CDR2 ANQGSEA. Trimming cost V 7 bases and J 3 bases, with 9 bases left between them. This CDR3 is 11 amino acids long. CDR3 in amino acids: CSAVVDTEAFF. As DNA, the CDR3 is TGCAGCGCCGTAGTGGACACTGAAGCTTTCTTT.

The chain employs TRBV4-2 and TRBJ2-7; maybe TRBD1 (6 bases). V was clipped by 4 bases and J by 1 base, with 17 bases between them. The germline gives CDR1 LGHNA, CDR2 YNFKEQ. This CDR3 has 16 amino acids. CDR3 sequence (DNA): TGTGCCAGCAGCCGCCGGCTCGGGACACAATCCTACGAGCAGTACTTC. This encodes CASSRRLGTQSYEQYF.

There are a few counts of this clonotype. V is TRBV28 and J is TRBJ1-2, with D unresolved. Germline V gene sequence: CDR1 MDHEN, CDR2 SYDVKM. The V gene lost 4 bases and the J gene lost 4 bases, with 10 bases spanning the gap. This CDR3 is built from 13 residues. The CDR3 sequence is CASSWEQRYGYTF. The CDR3 DNA follows: TGTGCCAGCAGTTGGGAACAGCGCTATGGCTACACCTTC.